The rows below give T cell receptor beta chains drawn from one sample of a study of OX40 agonist ivuxolimab in advanced cancers. Sequenced by immunoSEQ multiplex PCR; TCRdb stores in-frame clones only, minus some. The sample consists of about 48,000 clones, about 88% of them appearing once. The sequences come from CD4+ or CD8+ T cells sorted from blood, collected in a trial of the OX40 agonist ivuxolimab. The receptors were gathered from an adult with an advanced solid tumor such as melanoma, head and neck, liver or kidney cancer. CDR3s include the opening cysteine and the closing phenylalanine or tryptophan.

>TRBV10-2|TRBJ1-1
CASGRRYTEAFF
>TRBV29-1|TRBJ2-1
CSVLGQAYNEQFF
>TRBV5-1|TRBJ2-3
CASRPLGQRTDTQYF
>TRBV11-1|TRBJ2-7
CASSFGQTYEQYF
>TRBV5-4|TRBJ1-4
CASSTKPLDRGNNEKLFF
>TRBV11-2|TRBJ2-3
CASSPGVTSTDTQYF
>TRBV5-1|TRBJ2-1
CASSRESGNNEQFF
>TRBV6-4|TRBJ1-5
CASSEWPLAAGNQPQHF
>TRBV7-8|TRBJ2-6
CASSFRQRSSGANVLTF
>TRBV19|TRBJ2-2
CASRNRGQREGVPSTNTGELFF
>TRBV6-4|TRBJ2-7
CASRTGTGREQYF
>TRBV29-1|TRBJ1-1
CSVGRPRGRYTEAFF
>TRBV5-1|TRBJ2-1
CASSPGQGKYNEQFF
>TRBV5-1|TRBJ1-3
CASSAGSSGNTIYF
>TRBV4-1|TRBJ1-4
CASSQDGRVVEKLFF
>TRBV7-6|TRBJ2-5
CASSLGGSKETQYF
>TRBV5-1|TRBJ2-5
CASSLGSAFQETQYF
>TRBV6-4|TRBJ2-3
CASSATAATDTQYF
>TRBV28|TRBJ1-2
CASSSGGYGYTF
>TRBV7-8|TRBJ2-7
CASSLVPLGGEQYF
>TRBV6-1|TRBJ1-1
CASSHWTGENTEAFF
>TRBV6-5|TRBJ2-2
CASSSTWMEGGELFF
>TRBV6-5|TRBJ2-7
CASSGPGGTYEQYF
>TRBV28|TRBJ1-2
CASSPGRYGYTF
>TRBV29-1|TRBJ2-5
CSAYGGAETQYF
>TRBV5-8|TRBJ1-1
CASSARRGTVNTEAFF
>TRBV2|TRBJ2-7
CASSGRQTYYEQYF
>TRBV6-1|TRBJ1-2
CASSDQGPYGYTF
>TRBV9|TRBJ2-7
CASSAGPDGEQYF
>TRBV2|TRBJ2-2
CASSPRLAGSGELFF
>TRBV7-9|TRBJ1-2
CASSPTGYGYTF
>TRBV7-3|TRBJ2-5
CASSPGQGVETQYF
>TRBV6-5|TRBJ2-1
CASSLTASYNEQFF
>TRBV5-4|TRBJ1-4
CASSSLEGAGANEKLFF
>TRBV30|TRBJ2-1
CAWSVQLAWFF
>TRBV7-9|TRBJ2-7
CASSPRVGSVVEQYF
>TRBV15|TRBJ2-2
CVTSLLGTANTGELFF
>TRBV7-9|TRBJ2-3
CASSSTADTQYF
>TRBV9|TRBJ2-5
CASSSRGDSQETQYF
>TRBV7-9|TRBJ2-7
CASTGAGWLYEQYF
>TRBV11-2|TRBJ1-1
CASSSLRRLNTEAFF
>TRBV5-1|TRBJ2-3
CASRFAGAGTDTQYF
>TRBV11-2|TRBJ2-7
CASSLNQGADEQYF
>TRBV29-1|TRBJ2-2
CSVDTPQGTGELFF
>TRBV6-6|TRBJ2-1
CASSRGQDNEQFF
>TRBV18|TRBJ1-5
CASSPLQGGGNQPQHF
>TRBV7-3|TRBJ2-5
CASSSQGGGQETQYF
>TRBV19|TRBJ1-1
CASSPSELHTEAFF
>TRBV18|TRBJ2-7
CASSARGGWGEQYF
>TRBV18|TRBJ2-7
CASSAGTGPYEQYF
>TRBV2|TRBJ2-1
CASTEDQENEQFF
>TRBV6-1|TRBJ1-2
CASSEVGQGGYGYTF
>TRBV5-1|TRBJ2-3
CASSFGLAGGPRDTQYF
>TRBV11-2|TRBJ2-1
CASSPYGRDLYNEQFF
>TRBV4-1|TRBJ2-4
CASSQESRATNIQYF
>TRBV2|TRBJ1-5
CASSETGFNQPQHF
>TRBV11-3|TRBJ2-2
CASSRPNTGELFF
>TRBV4-1|TRBJ1-2
CASRRTNYGYTF
>TRBV5-1|TRBJ2-2
CASRFIQGTRVAGELFF
>TRBV19|TRBJ2-1
CASNRARDRVSNEQFF